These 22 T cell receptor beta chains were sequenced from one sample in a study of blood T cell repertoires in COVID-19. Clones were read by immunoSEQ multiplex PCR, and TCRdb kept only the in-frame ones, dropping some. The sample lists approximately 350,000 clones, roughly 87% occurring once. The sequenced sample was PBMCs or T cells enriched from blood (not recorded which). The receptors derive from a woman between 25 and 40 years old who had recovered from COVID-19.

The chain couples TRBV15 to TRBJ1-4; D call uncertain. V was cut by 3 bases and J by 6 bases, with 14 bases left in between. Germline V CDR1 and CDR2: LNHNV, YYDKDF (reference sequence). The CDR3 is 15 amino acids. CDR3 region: CATSRVELLYEKLFF. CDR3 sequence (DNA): TGTGCCACCAGCAGGGTTGAACTACTGTATGAAAAACTGTTTTTT.

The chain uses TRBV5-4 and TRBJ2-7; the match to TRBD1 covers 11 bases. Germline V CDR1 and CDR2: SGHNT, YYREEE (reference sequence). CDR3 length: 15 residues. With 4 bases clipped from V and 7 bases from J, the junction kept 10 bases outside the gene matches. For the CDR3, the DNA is TGTGCCAGCAGCGCCAGACCGGGACAGGGGGGGGAGCAGTACTTC. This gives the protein CASSARPGQGGEQYF.

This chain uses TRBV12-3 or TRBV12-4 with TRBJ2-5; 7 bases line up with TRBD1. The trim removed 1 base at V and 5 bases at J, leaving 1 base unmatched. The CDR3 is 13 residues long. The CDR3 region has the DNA TGTGCCAGCAGTTTAGGCAGGGGGGAGACCCAGTACTTC. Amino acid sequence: CASSLGRGETQYF.

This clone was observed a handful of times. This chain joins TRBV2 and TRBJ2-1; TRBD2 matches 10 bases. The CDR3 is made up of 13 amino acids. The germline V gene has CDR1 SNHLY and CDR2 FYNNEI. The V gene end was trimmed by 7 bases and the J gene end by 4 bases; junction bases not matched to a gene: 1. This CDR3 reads CASTLAGYNEQFF. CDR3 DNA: TGTGCCAGCACACTAGCGGGGTACAATGAGCAGTTCTTC.

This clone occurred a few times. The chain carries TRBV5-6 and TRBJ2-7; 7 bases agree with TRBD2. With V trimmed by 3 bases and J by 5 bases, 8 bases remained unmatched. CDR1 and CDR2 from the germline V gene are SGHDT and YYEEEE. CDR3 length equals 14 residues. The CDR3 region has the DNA TGTGCCAGCAGCTGGGGGGGGGTCCCCAACGAGCAGTACTTC. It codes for CASSWGGVPNEQYF. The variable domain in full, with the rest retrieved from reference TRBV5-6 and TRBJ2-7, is DAGVTQSPTHLIKTRGQQVTLRCSPKSGHDTVSWYQQALGQGPQFIFQYYEEEERQRGNFPDRFSGHQFPNYSSELNVNALLLGDSALYLCASSWGGVPNEQYFGPGTRLTVT.

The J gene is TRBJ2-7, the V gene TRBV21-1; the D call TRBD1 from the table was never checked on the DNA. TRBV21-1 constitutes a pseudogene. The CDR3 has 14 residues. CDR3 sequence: CASSKEPGDYEQYF. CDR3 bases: TGTGCCAGCAGCAAAGAACCAGGGGACTACGAGCAGTACTTC.

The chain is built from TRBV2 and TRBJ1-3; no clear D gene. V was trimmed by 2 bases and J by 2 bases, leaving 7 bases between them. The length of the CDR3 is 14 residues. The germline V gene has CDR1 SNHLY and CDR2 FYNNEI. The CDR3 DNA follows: TGTGCCAGCAGTGAAACAGACACTGGAAACACCATATATTTT. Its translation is CASSETDTGNTIYF.

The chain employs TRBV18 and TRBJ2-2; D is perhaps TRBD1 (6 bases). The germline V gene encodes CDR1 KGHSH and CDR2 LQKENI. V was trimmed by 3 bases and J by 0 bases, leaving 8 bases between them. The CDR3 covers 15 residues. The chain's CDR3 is CASSPGQSNTGELFF. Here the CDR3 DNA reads TGTGCCAGCTCACCCGGACAGTCGAACACCGGGGAGCTGTTTTTT.

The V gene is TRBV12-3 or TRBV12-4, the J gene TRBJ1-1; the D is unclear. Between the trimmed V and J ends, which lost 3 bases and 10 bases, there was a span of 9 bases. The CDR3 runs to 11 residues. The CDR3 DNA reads TGTGCCAGCAGTTTTGGGGAGCTAGCTTTCTTT. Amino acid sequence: CASSFGELAFF.

The CDR3 nucleotides read TGTGCCTGGAGAGTCAGGCGGGATGAAAAACTGTTTTTT. This encodes CAWRVRRDEKLFF. The V gene is TRBV30, the J gene TRBJ1-4; no firm D call. The CDR3 runs to 13 residues. Trimming cost V 3 bases and J 6 bases, with 11 bases left between them. Germline V gene lookup returns CDR1 GTSNPN and CDR2 SVGIG (reference sequence).

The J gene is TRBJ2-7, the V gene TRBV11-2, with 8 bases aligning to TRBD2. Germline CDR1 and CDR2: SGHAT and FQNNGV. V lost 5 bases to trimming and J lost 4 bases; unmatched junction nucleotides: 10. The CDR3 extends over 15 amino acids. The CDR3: CASSRGASGGYEQYF. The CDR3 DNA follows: TGTGCCAGCAGCAGAGGGGCCAGCGGGGGTTACGAGCAGTACTTC.

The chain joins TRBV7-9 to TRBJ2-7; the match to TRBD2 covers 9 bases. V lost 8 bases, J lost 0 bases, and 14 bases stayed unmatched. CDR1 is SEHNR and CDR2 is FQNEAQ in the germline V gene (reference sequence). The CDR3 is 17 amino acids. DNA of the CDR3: TGTGCCAGCGAGGGGCTAGCGGGAAAGTCTGGCTCCTACGAGCAGTACTTC. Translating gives CASEGLAGKSGSYEQYF.

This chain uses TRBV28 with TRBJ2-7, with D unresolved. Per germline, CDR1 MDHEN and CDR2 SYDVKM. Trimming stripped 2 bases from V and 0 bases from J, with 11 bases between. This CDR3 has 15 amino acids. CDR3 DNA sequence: TGTGCCAGCAGTTTAGTGGTAGTCGGCTCCTACGAGCAGTACTTC. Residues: CASSLVVVGSYEQYF.

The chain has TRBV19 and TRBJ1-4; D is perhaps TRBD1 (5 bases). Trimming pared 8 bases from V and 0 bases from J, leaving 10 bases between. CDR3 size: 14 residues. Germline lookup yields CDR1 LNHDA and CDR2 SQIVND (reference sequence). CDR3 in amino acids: CASYGAATNEKLFF. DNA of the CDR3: TGTGCCAGTTATGGGGCGGCAACTAATGAAAAACTGTTTTTT.

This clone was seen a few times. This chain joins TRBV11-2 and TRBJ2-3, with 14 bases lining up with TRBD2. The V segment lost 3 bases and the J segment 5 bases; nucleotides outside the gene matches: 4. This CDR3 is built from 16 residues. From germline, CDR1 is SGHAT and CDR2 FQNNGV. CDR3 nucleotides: TGTGCCAGCAGCTTGACTAGCGGGGGGGCGCGAGATACGCAGTATTTT. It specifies CASSLTSGGARDTQYF.

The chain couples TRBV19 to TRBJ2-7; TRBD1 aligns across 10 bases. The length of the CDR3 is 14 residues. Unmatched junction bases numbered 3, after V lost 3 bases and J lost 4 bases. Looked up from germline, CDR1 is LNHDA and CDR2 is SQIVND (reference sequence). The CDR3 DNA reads TGTGCCAGTAGTATCCGGACAGGGGGATACGAGCAGTACTTC. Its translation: CASSIRTGGYEQYF.

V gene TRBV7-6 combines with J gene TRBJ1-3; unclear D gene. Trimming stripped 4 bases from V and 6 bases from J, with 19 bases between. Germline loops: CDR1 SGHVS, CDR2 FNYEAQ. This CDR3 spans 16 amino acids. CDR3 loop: CASSSNGLASPNTIYF. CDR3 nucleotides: TGTGCCAGCAGCTCCAATGGTTTGGCATCCCCAAACACCATATATTTT.

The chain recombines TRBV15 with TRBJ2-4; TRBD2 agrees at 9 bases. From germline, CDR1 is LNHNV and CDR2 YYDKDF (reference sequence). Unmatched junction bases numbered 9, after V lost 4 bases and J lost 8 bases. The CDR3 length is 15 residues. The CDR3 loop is CATSNSGSTLDIQYF. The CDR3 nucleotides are TGTGCCACCAGCAATAGCGGGAGTACTCTAGACATTCAGTACTTC.

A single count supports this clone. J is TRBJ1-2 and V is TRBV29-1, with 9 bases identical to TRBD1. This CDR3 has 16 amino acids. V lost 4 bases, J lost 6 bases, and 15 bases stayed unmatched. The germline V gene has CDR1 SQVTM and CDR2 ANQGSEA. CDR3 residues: CSVVLRQGQGRNGYTF. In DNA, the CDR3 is TGCAGCGTTGTCCTACGTCAGGGACAGGGAAGGAATGGCTACACCTTC. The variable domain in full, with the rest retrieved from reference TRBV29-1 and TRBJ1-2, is SAVISQKPSRDICQRGTSLTIQCQVDSQVTMMFWYRQQPGQSLTLIATANQGSEATYESGFVIDKFPISRPNLTFSTLTVSNMSPEDSSIYLCSVVLRQGQGRNGYTFGSGTRLTVV.

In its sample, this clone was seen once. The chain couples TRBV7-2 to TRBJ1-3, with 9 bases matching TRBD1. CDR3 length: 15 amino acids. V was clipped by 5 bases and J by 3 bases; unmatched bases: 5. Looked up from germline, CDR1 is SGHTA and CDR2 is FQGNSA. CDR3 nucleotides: TGTGCCAGCAGCCCACAGGGGGCGTATGGAAACACCATATATTTT. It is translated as CASSPQGAYGNTIYF. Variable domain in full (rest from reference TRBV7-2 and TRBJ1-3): GAGVSQSPSNKVTEKGKDVELRCDPISGHTALYWYRQSLGQGLEFLIYFQGNSAPDKSGLPSDRFSAERTGGSVSTLTIQRTQQEDSAVYLCASSPQGAYGNTIYFGEGSWLTVV.

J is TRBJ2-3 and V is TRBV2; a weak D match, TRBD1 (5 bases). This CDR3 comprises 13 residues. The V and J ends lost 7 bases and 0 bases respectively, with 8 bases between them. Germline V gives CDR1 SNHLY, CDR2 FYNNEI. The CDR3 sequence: CASIQGSTDTQYF. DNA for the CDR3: TGTGCCAGCATCCAGGGAAGCACAGATACGCAGTATTTT.

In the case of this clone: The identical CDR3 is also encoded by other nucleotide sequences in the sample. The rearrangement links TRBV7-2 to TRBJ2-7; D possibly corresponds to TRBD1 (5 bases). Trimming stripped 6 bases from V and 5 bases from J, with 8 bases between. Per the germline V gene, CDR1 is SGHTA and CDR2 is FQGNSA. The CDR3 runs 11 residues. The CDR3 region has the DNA TGTGCCAGCAGTTCGACAGACGAGCAGTACTTC. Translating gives CASSSTDEQYF.